A selection of T cell receptor beta chains follows, all from one sample in a study of neurological immune-mediated disorders. TCRdb ran MiXCR on the 5' RACE reads and lists one entry per CDR3 protein. The sample yields 18,000 or so distinct CDR3 sequences, approximately 11% seen once. Sample: CD8+ T cells from blood. These receptor sequences come from a woman in her fifties or sixties in good health. Both conserved end residues are part of each CDR3. Fields, in order: V gene, clone size, D gene, J gene, CDR3 protein, CDR3 DNA. A D gene is named only where the DNA matches it firmly. Where a row states a size, it is once, few, many or the class of an expanded clone; other rows omit it.

TRBV7-2	many	-	TRBJ1-5	CASSPWVFNQPQHF	TGTGCCAGCAGCCCTTGGGTTTTCAATCAGCCCCAGCATTTT
TRBV7-2	many	TRBD1	TRBJ2-7	CASSFPGQGRYEQYF	TGTGCCAGCAGCTTTCCGGGACAGGGACGCTACGAGCAGTACTTC
TRBV4-3	many	-	TRBJ2-2	CASSQDRTANTGELFF	TGCGCCAGCAGCCAAGATCGAACGGCCAACACCGGGGAGCTGTTTTTT
TRBV12-3/TRBV12-4	many	-	TRBJ1-2	CASRGWVEGYTF	TGTGCCAGCAGGGGGTGGGTCGAGGGATACACCTTC
TRBV21-1	many	-	TRBJ1-5	CASSSRDSNQPQHF	TGTGCCAGCAGCTCCCGGGACAGTAATCAGCCCCAGCATTTT
TRBV14	many	TRBD2	TRBJ2-1	CASSLTSGKNYNEQFF	TGTGCCAGCAGTCTGACTAGCGGGAAGAATTACAATGAGCAGTTCTTC
TRBV6-2/TRBV6-3	many	TRBD1	TRBJ1-6	CASSGIHGTGESPLHF	TGTGCCAGCAGTGGAATTCACGGGACAGGGGAATCACCCCTCCACTTT
TRBV29-1	many	-	TRBJ2-3	CSVDLGSQETDTQYF	TGCAGCGTTGATTTAGGCAGTCAGGAGACAGATACGCAGTATTTT
TRBV20-1	many	-	TRBJ2-3	CSAPPGGGADTQYF	TGCAGTGCTCCCCCTGGGGGGGGCGCAGATACGCAGTATTTT
TRBV5-1	many	-	TRBJ2-1	CASSLGSGSYNEQFF	TGCGCCAGCAGCTTGGGATCCGGCTCCTACAATGAGCAGTTCTTC
TRBV12-3/TRBV12-4	many	TRBD1	TRBJ2-2	CASSPRGRTGELFF	TGTGCCAGCAGTCCCAGGGGGCGTACCGGGGAGCTGTTTTTT
TRBV7-6	many	TRBD1	TRBJ2-7	CASSPPGQGAYEQYF	TGTGCCAGCAGCCCGCCGGGACAGGGGGCCTACGAGCAGTACTTC
TRBV6-1	few	TRBD1	TRBJ2-7	CASSGTGLYEQYF	TGTGCCAGCAGCGGGACAGGGCTTTACGAGCAGTACTTC
TRBV2	-	-	TRBJ2-1	CASRRTARSSYNEQFF	TGTGCCAGCAGGCGGACGGCCAGATCCTCCTACAATGAGCAGTTCTTC
TRBV9	many	TRBD2	TRBJ2-3	CASSAGTSAGDTQYF	TGTGCCAGCAGCGCCGGGACTAGCGCCGGAGATACGCAGTATTTT
TRBV6-2/TRBV6-3	many	-	TRBJ2-1	CASSQDDNEQFF	TGTGCCAGCAGCCAAGACGACAATGAGCAGTTCTTC
TRBV7-9	many	-	TRBJ1-2	CASSLSLSRLKTDNGYTF	TGTGCCAGCAGCTTATCCTTATCCAGGCTAAAGACCGATAATGGCTACACCTTC
TRBV7-8	many	-	TRBJ2-4	CASSPRPATQNIQYF	TGTGCCAGCAGCCCAAGGCCCGCGACCCAAAACATTCAGTACTTC
TRBV7-9	many	TRBD1	TRBJ2-3	CASSPGTGTDTQYF	TGTGCCAGCAGCCCCGGGACAGGCACAGATACGCAGTATTTT
TRBV15	many	-	TRBJ2-7	CATRGAGSYEQYF	TGTGCCACCAGAGGTGCGGGGTCCTACGAGCAGTACTTC
TRBV6-2/TRBV6-3	many	-	TRBJ2-2	CASSYLGIRELFF	TGTGCCAGCAGTTATTTGGGTATCAGGGAGCTGTTTTTT
TRBV9	many	TRBD2	TRBJ2-3	CASSVLAGDTDTQYF	TGTGCCAGCAGCGTCCTAGCGGGGGACACAGATACGCAGTATTTT